The 15 T cell receptor beta chains below were found in one sample sequenced in a study of CD8 T cells in ankylosing spondylitis. Study conclusions and caveats: A motif of 7 to 9 highly homologous TCR beta variants was seen as apparently characteristic of ankylosing spondylitis blood.

Each CDR3 protein gets one entry after TCRdb re-called the 5' RACE reads with MiXCR. The table shows around 390,000 distinct CDR3 sequences, with around 20% occurring only once. These TCRs' antigens remain unknown. The sample comprised blood, either unsorted or a sorted T cell fraction (not recorded which). The receptors stem from a male donor with ankylosing spondylitis.

This clonotype appeared a few times. This chain connects TRBV7-2 to TRBJ2-3; 8 nucleotides agree with TRBD2. Per germline, CDR1 SGHTA and CDR2 FQGNSA. The CDR3 runs 15 residues. J was trimmed by 5 bases and V by 7 bases; bases with no gene match: 11. The CDR3 here is CASTFSGRDVDTQYF. CDR3 nucleotide sequence: TGTGCCAGCACCTTCAGCGGGAGAGATGTAGATACGCAGTATTTT.

This clonotype was counted a few times. The gene calls are TRBV29-1 and TRBJ1-3; D not resolved. The length of the CDR3 is 15 residues. Trimming left V 6 bases short and J 0 bases short, with 15 bases between. Germline V gives CDR1 SQVTM, CDR2 ANQGSEA. CDR3 nucleotides: TGCAGCGTCGCCACGGACCGGAGCTCTGGAAACACCATATATTTT. It yields the protein CSVATDRSSGNTIYF.

This clonotype was seen more than once but under ten times. The rearrangement links TRBV28 to TRBJ2-5, with TRBD2 matching 8 bases. Germline CDR1 reads MDHEN; CDR2 reads SYDVKM. The CDR3 runs 17 residues. Trimming cost V 5 bases and J 10 bases; bases outside gene matches: 21. The CDR3 is CASSDSQRPASRGGQYF. CDR3 bases: TGTGCCAGCAGTGATTCTCAAAGACCAGCCTCCCGGGGGGGCCAGTACTTC.

This clonotype has only a few counts. The chain is built from TRBV9 and TRBJ1-4; 7 positions agree with TRBD1. Germline values: CDR1 SGDLS, CDR2 YYNGEE. Trimming cost V 4 bases and J 3 bases; bases outside gene matches: 6. There are 15 residues in the CDR3. CDR3 protein: CASSPRGGSNEKLFF. The CDR3, as DNA: TGTGCCAGCAGCCCCAGGGGGGGGTCTAATGAAAAACTGTTTTTT.

The V and J genes are TRBV18 and TRBJ2-3; tentative D call: TRBD2 (6 bases). Deletions cut 6 bases from V and 6 bases from J, with 25 bases between. The CDR3 length is 17 residues. Germline V gives CDR1 KGHSH, CDR2 LQKENI. CDR3 nucleotides: TGTGCCAGCTCGTCCCGGGCGGTCGGGAGACACGGGGATACGCAGTATTTT. Encoded protein: CASSSRAVGRHGDTQYF.

The V gene is TRBV20-1, the J gene TRBJ2-1, with unresolved D. Trimming stripped 0 bases from V and 4 bases from J, with 13 bases between. The CDR3 consists of 15 residues. Germline V gene data show CDR1 as DFQATT and CDR2 as SNEGSKA (reference sequence). The CDR3 DNA is TGCAGTGCTAGAGATAAAAGGCCATCTTACAATGAGCAGTTCTTC. Amino acid sequence: CSARDKRPSYNEQFF.

In its sample, this clonotype was seen many times. The chain couples TRBV7-9 to TRBJ2-2; 7 nucleotides match TRBD2. V was pared by 1 base and J by 4 bases, with 6 bases of the junction left unmatched. This CDR3 has 16 amino acids. Germline loops: CDR1 SEHNR, CDR2 FQNEAQ (reference sequence). CDR3 residues: CASSLVAGVPTGELFF. Written as DNA, the CDR3 is TGTGCCAGCAGCTTAGTTGCGGGAGTACCCACCGGGGAGCTGTTTTTT.

The V and J genes are TRBV11-2 and TRBJ2-3; 13 bases line up with TRBD2. Germline V gene lookup returns CDR1 SGHAT and CDR2 FQNNGV. The V and J ends lost 3 bases and 2 bases, in that order; junction bases with no gene match: 5. CDR3 size: 17 residues. The CDR3 nucleotides are TGTGCCAGCAGCTTCCGGACTAGCGGGAGAATCACAGATACGCAGTATTTT. Protein product: CASSFRTSGRITDTQYF.

This clonotype came up a few times. The rearrangement links TRBV6-1 to TRBJ1-6; 7 nucleotides match TRBD1. Germline values: CDR1 MNHNS, CDR2 SASEGT. This CDR3 comprises 15 residues. Germline trimming cut 8 bases from V and 0 bases from J; bases unmatched to any gene: 4. In DNA, the CDR3 is TGTGCCAGCCAGGACAGGAGCTCCTATAATTCACCCCTCCACTTT. It codes for CASQDRSSYNSPLHF.

The chain employs TRBV5-1 and TRBJ1-4; D gene uncertain. Germline loops: CDR1 SGHRS, CDR2 YFSETQ. The CDR3 totals 13 residues. V gave up 0 bases and J gave up 4 bases, with 4 bases separating them. CDR3 DNA sequence: TGCGCCAGCAGCTTGGAAGATAATGAAAAACTGTTTTTT. This sequence encodes CASSLEDNEKLFF.

This clonotype showed up many times. The V call is TRBV4-2, the J call TRBJ2-1, with D maybe TRBD1 (5 bases). CDR1 and CDR2 from the germline V gene are LGHNA and YNFKEQ. The CDR3 loop spans 14 amino acids. V was cut by 0 bases and J by 8 bases, with 11 bases left in between. The CDR3 DNA reads as TGTGCCAGCAGCCAAGAAGGGGTTTATGATGAGCAGTTCTTC. Protein sequence: CASSQEGVYDEQFF.

This clonotype was picked up a small number of times. The V gene is TRBV7-9, the J gene TRBJ1-2; D ambiguous. V dropped 4 bases and J dropped 3 bases, with 12 bases sitting between them. Germline V gene sequence: CDR1 SEHNR, CDR2 FQNEAQ (reference sequence). This CDR3 has 14 residues. This CDR3 reads CASSSLGLDYGYTF. As DNA, the CDR3 is TGTGCCAGCAGCTCGCTCGGTTTAGACTATGGCTACACCTTC.

This clonotype was counted only a few times. The V gene is TRBV7-3, the J gene TRBJ2-3, with 8 bases fitting TRBD2. Looked up from germline, CDR1 is SGHTA and CDR2 is FQGTGA. Unmatched junction bases numbered 5, after V lost 5 bases and J lost 1 base. This CDR3 has 15 residues. Here the CDR3 DNA reads TGTGCCAGCAGCATCACTAGCGGCGGCACAGATACGCAGTATTTT. It specifies CASSITSGGTDTQYF.

The chain is built from TRBV6-2 or TRBV6-3 and TRBJ2-1; 9 nucleotides agree with TRBD2. Per the germline V gene, CDR1 is MNHEY and CDR2 is SVGEGT. The CDR3 spans 19 residues. V gave up 1 base and J gave up 0 bases; unmatched junction bases: 10. DNA for the CDR3: TGTGCCAGCAGTTACTGGTCTAGGGGTAGCGGGAGCTCCTACAATGAGCAGTTCTTC. Residues: CASSYWSRGSGSSYNEQFF.

CDR3: CASSPNRGTLNEKLFF. The CDR3 DNA follows: TGTGCCAGCAGCCCAAACAGGGGAACCCTCAATGAAAAACTGTTTTTT. This chain uses TRBV3-1 with TRBJ1-4; TRBD1 aligns across 7 bases. The CDR3 length is 16 residues. CDR1 and CDR2 (germline): LGHDT, YNNKEL (reference sequence). Trimming took 4 bases from V and 5 from J; bases not matched to a gene: 10. Combining the CDR3 with reference TRBV3-1 and TRBJ1-4 gives the whole variable domain DTAVSQTPKYLVTQMGNDKSIKCEQNLGHDTMYWYKQDSKKFLKIMFSYNNKELIINETVPNRFSPKSPDKAHLNLHINSLELGDSAVYFCASSPNRGTLNEKLFFGSGTQLSVL.